The source of this T cell receptor (beta chain) is a study of identifying expanded T cells in peripheral blood (dated by TCRdb to the late 2010s). Some background on the complete study: Technical replicates were generated by sequencing separate aliquots of the same genomic DNA pool, with four replicates compared pairwise. Overall study results and their limits: Between technical replicates the binomial model flagged roughly 1.2 differentially abundant clones, whereas over roughly two weeks the binomial model flagged about 15 and over about four weeks around 20. Both the number of clones called differentially abundant and the false-positive rate were significantly reduced by the beta-binomial model across all healthy-donor time intervals. The authors expected biological variance in healthy repertoires might increase further over much longer intervals such as months to years. Across all healthy donors, variance in clone template counts between roughly 2-week samples was found to increase significantly with total template count.

During the collection period, no infections or other immune events were recorded for the healthy donors. Blood repertoires from healthy donors were used as a training cohort for calibrating time-dependent variance in a beta-binomial model of differential abundance of T-cell clones. The training cohort included around 10 healthy donors, of whom 3 were female and 7 were male. The donors were between roughly 25 and 64 years old, with an average age of about 40 years. Whole blood, obtained from a commercial supplier, was collected from each healthy donor at three time points spaced approximately two weeks apart. For immunosequencing, genomic DNA was extracted from unsorted whole blood. This clone was picked up one time. Its recognized antigen is unknown. Base qualities are not provided; no much larger clone lies one nucleotide away. The immunoSEQ Assay, which uses bias-controlled multiplex PCR amplification of genomic DNA, was used to profile TCRbeta CDR3 regions. The study's processing was this. To quantify the absolute abundance of each unique TCRbeta CDR3 region, the sequences were collapsed and filtered. Differential abundance was tested with two models: a binomial (Fisher-equivalent) model and a beta-binomial model that adds time-dependent variance fitted from healthy donors. Any clone with fewer than 5 combined templates was excluded, and a clone was called differentially abundant if its Benjamini-Hochberg FDR was below 0.01. In the beta-binomial model, variance was expressed as a function of the total template count across the two samples, in the form v = (b*log(k)+a)^2. Imported from immuneACCESS, the table was reduced by TCRdb to in-frame sequences with V and J called. These copies leave out some clones; in studies compared against another copy, an unresolved V gene accounts for under half, and the cause of the remainder is not known. V and J calls and clone size are as listed in that table; D and trimming were resolved from the DNA. The sample has 75,000 to 95,000 clones on record, 70% to 90% of them singletons. The ten largest clones capture around 7% of the sample.

In the germline V gene, CDR1 corresponds to MNHNS and CDR2 to SASEGT. At the junction V is shortened by 6 bases and J by 3 bases; bases outside the gene matches: 9. CDR3 length: 15 amino acids, cysteine to phenylalanine. CDR3 DNA is the only sequence kept; it has 45 bases, read in frame from the first base. This receptor was identified in a person between 18 and 75 years old in good health. Sequencing used blood. This receptor chain uses TRBV6-1 and TRBJ2-7, with 9 junctional bases fitting TRBD2. Read as DNA, the sequence is TGTGCCAGCAGCAGAGGACTAGCGCCTCGCTACGAGCAGTACTTC. Translated, it gives CASSRGLAPRYEQYF.